This TCR beta chain is from a study of T cell clonotyping in hematopoietic cell transplantation. Findings of the study overall: Recipient TCR diversity dropped after transplant; expanded clonotypes rose from day 30 to 180. At the given depth, recipient repertoires were over 97% de novo clonotypes. CD4 and CD8 repertoire contributions could not be separated without sorting. Graft donor and pretransplant recipient Inverse Simpson Index values predicted broader posttransplant TCR diversity.

The length of the CDR3 is 15 residues. Germline CDR1 is MDHEN and CDR2 is SYDVKM. Trimming took off 6 bases at V and 3 bases at J, with 18 bases between the two ends. With regard to this clone: The target antigen is unknown.

Here immunoSEQ multiplex PCR was the method, and the copy in TCRdb shows in-frame clones only, minus some. The table lists approximately 25,000 clones, roughly 95% of them singletons, with roughly 1.4% in the top ten. The rearrangement links TRBV28 to TRBJ2-7; D is perhaps TRBD2 (6 bases). Sequenced input: peripheral blood mononuclear cells. This receptor was obtained from a man in his forties or fifties in good health. Some clones in this sample may be carry-over from other donors' samples. Here the CDR3 reads CASSEPRPGGYEQYF. The CDR3, as DNA: TGTGCCAGCAGCGAGCCACGCCCCGGGGGCTACGAGCAGTACTTC.